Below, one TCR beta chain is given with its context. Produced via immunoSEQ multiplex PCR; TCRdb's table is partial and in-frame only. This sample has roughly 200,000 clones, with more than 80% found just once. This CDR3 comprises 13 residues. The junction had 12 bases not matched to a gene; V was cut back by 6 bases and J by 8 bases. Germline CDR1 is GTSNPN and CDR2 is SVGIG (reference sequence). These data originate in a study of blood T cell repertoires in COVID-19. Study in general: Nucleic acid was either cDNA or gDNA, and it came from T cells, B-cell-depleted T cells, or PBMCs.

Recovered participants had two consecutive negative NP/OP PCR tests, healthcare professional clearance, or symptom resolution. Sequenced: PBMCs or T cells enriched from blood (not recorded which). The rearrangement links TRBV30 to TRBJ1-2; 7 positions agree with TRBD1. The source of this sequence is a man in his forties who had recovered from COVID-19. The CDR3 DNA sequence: TGTGCCTGCCCTCGACAGGGTACACTCGGCTACACCTTC. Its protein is CACPRQGTLGYTF.